The clone carrying this TCR beta chain was seen only a few times. Its antigen is not known. The data are from a study of CD8 T cells in ankylosing spondylitis. Overall study findings and caveats: Significantly higher representation of disease-linked clones was reported for matched ankylosing spondylitis synovial fluid. Blood of patients with ankylosing spondylitis appeared to be characterized by a TCR beta motif of eight or nine highly homologous variants. Earlier authors reported some of these motif variants in reactive arthritis synovial fluid and blood.

TCR beta libraries were made by quantitative 5'-RACE with molecular barcodes. TCRdb reanalysed the 5' RACE reads using MiXCR and keeps one entry per CDR3 protein. The sample has 84,000 or so distinct CDR3 sequences; roughly 27% are singletons. The CDR3 is 14 residues long. The ends lost 6 bases at V and 9 bases at J; junction bases unmatched: 7. Germline V gene sequence: CDR1 MNHNS, CDR2 SASEGT. This receptor was obtained from a male donor with ankylosing spondylitis or in good health (not recorded which). This chain joins TRBV6-1 and TRBJ2-1; 11 bases agree with TRBD2. Sequenced sample: blood, either unsorted or a sorted T cell fraction (not recorded which). The CDR3: CASRLAGDHGEQFF. CDR3 sequence (DNA): TGTGCCAGCAGACTAGCGGGAGATCACGGTGAGCAGTTCTTC.